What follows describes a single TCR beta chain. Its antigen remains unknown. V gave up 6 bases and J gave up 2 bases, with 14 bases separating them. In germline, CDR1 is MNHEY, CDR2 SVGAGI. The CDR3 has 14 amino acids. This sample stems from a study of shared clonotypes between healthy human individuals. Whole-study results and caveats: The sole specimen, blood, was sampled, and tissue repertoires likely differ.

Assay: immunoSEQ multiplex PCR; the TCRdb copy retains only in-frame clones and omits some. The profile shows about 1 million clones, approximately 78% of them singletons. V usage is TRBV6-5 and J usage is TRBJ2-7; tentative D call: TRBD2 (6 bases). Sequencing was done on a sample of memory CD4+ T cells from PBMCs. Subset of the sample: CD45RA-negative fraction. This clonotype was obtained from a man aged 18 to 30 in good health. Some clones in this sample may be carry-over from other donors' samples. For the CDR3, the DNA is TGTGCCAGCAGCCTTAAGCGGGCACCCTACGAGCAGTACTTC. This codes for CASSLKRAPYEQYF.